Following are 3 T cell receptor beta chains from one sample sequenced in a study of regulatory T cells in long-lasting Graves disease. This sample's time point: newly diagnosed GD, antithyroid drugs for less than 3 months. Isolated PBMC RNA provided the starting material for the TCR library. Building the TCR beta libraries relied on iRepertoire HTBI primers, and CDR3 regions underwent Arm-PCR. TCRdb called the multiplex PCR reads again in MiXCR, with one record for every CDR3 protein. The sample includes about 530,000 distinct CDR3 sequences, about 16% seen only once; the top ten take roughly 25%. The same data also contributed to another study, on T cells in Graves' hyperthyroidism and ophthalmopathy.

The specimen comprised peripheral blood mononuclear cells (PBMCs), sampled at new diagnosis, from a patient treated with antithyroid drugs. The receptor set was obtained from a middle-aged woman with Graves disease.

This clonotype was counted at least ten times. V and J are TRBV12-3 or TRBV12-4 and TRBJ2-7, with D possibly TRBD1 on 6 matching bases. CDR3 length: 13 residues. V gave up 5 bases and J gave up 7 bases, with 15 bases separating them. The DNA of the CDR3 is TGTGCCAGCAGTAGGCCAACAGGGTTGGAGCAGTACTTC. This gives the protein CASSRPTGLEQYF.

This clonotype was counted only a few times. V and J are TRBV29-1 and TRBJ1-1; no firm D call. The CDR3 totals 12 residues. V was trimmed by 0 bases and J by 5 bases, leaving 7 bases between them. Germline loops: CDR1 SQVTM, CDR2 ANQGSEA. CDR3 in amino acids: CSVEDPGTEAFF. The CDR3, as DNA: TGCAGCGTTGAAGATCCCGGAACTGAAGCTTTCTTT.

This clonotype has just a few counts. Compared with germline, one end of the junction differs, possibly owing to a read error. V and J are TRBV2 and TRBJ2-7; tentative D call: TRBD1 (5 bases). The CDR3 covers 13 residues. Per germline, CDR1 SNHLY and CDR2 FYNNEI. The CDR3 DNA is TGTGCCAGCAGTAAGGACACCGCTTACGAGCGGTACTTC. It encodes CASSKDTAYERYF.